The clone carrying this T cell receptor beta chain was observed at least ten times. Its matching antigen is unknown. The data stem from a study of T cells after yellow fever vaccination. Findings and caveats of the study: Contamination by abundant bulk-population clonotypes could be present in FACS-sorted repertoires. Reappearance after the booster was observed for most primary-vaccination clones (96% CD4, just over 85% CD8). It was a small share of clonotypes that appeared in both CD4 and CD8 compartments.

Germline V gene data show CDR1 as SGHRS and CDR2 as YFSETQ. V gave up 3 bases and J gave up 9 bases; unmatched junction bases: 9. The CDR3 extends over 14 amino acids. It was through 5'RACE template switching that TCR cDNA was made, with a universal primer site and UMIs added. TCRdb itself ran the 5' RACE reads through MiXCR, one entry per CDR3 protein. Among a few hundred thousand distinct CDR3 sequences listed, over 4% were seen once. The clonotype originates from a man between 18 and 29 years old who received the YFV17D yellow fever vaccine. Sequencing used PBMCs, obtained 5 days after the yellow fever booster vaccination. This chain joins TRBV5-1 and TRBJ2-1; 7 bases map to TRBD1. CDR3 coding DNA: TGCGCCAGCAGCTCGCTGACAGGGAAGGTTGAGCAGTTCTTC. It is translated as CASSSLTGKVEQFF.